This T cell receptor (beta chain) was sequenced in a study of Ad26.COV2.S vaccination and SARS-CoV-2 variants. Study-level points and caveats: For non-spike TCRs, breadth in vaccine recipients resembled that in placebo recipients.

For this clone: Its antigen is unknown.

Here immunoSEQ multiplex PCR was the method, and the copy in TCRdb shows in-frame clones only, minus some. The sample has 85,000 to 120,000 clones; roughly 75% are singletons. The V and J ends lost 0 bases and 4 bases, in that order; junction bases with no gene match: 4. This CDR3 spans 16 amino acids. CDR1 is SGHNT, CDR2 YYREEE, per germline (reference sequence). This receptor was identified in a human donor who had recovered from COVID-19. The chain couples TRBV5-4 to TRBJ2-1; 10 nucleotides agree with TRBD1. The sequencing here drew on peripheral blood, taken after recovery from COVID-19. In nucleotides, the CDR3 is TGTGCCAGCAGCTTGGGACAGGGGGCCGGATACAATGAGCAGTTCTTC. Translated: CASSLGQGAGYNEQFF.